The next 14 T cell receptor beta chains were all read from a single sample in a study of CD8 T cells in ankylosing spondylitis. TCRdb itself ran the 5' RACE reads through MiXCR, one entry per CDR3 protein. The data show about 96,000 distinct CDR3 sequences, under 30% seen once. The sample taken for sequencing was blood, either unsorted or a sorted T cell fraction (not recorded which). The receptor set was obtained from a male donor with ankylosing spondylitis or in good health (not recorded which).

J is TRBJ1-2 and V is TRBV5-1; 7 bases line up with TRBD1. The CDR3 length is 14 residues. J gave up 0 bases and V 5 bases, and 4 bases lay outside the gene matches. Germline lookup yields CDR1 SGHRS and CDR2 YFSETQ. CDR3 protein: CASRWGQSNYGYTF. DNA for the CDR3: TGCGCCAGCAGGTGGGGACAGTCTAACTATGGCTACACCTTC.

Only a few counts were recorded for this clonotype. This sequence joins TRBV5-1 and TRBJ1-3; TRBD1 might be the D (6 bases). The V end was cut by 2 bases, the J end by 0 bases, with 12 bases between. The germline V gene encodes CDR1 SGHRS and CDR2 YFSETQ. The CDR3 consists of 16 residues. DNA of the CDR3: TGCGCCAGCAGCTTAGTGACAGGCGACTCTGGAAACACCATATATTTT. It specifies CASSLVTGDSGNTIYF.

Many counts were recorded for this clonotype. The V gene is TRBV3-1, the J gene TRBJ2-7, with D maybe TRBD2 (5 bases). The CDR3 loop spans 17 amino acids. In germline, CDR1 is LGHDT, CDR2 YNNKEL (reference sequence). V lost 4 bases and J lost 0, with 19 bases in between. CDR3 protein: CASSLEKGLSRSYEQYV. In DNA form, the CDR3 reads TGTGCCAGCAGCCTGGAGAAAGGACTCTCCCGCTCCTACGAGCAGTACGTC.

This clonotype has ten or more counts. This rearrangement joins TRBV20-1 to TRBJ2-3; 8 nucleotides align to TRBD2. The CDR3 runs to 15 residues. The germline gives CDR1 DFQATT, CDR2 SNEGSKA (reference sequence). The junction had 2 bases not matched to a gene; V was cut back by 0 bases and J by 0 bases. The CDR3, as DNA: TGCAGTGCTAGAGACTTAGCGGGAAGCACAGATACGCAGTATTTT. It encodes CSARDLAGSTDTQYF.

The chain recombines TRBV7-9 with TRBJ2-7; 9 bases match TRBD1. The J segment lost 2 bases and the V segment lost 3 bases, leaving 2 bases of the junction unmatched. This CDR3 is built from 14 residues. In germline, CDR1 is SEHNR, CDR2 FQNEAQ (reference sequence). In DNA form, the CDR3 reads TGTGCCAGCAGCTTTCGGGACAGGGCCTACGAGCAGTACGTC. It yields the protein CASSFRDRAYEQYV.

This clonotype was counted only a few times. The chain employs TRBV12-3 or TRBV12-4 and TRBJ2-3, with D perhaps TRBD1 (7 bases). This CDR3 region has 17 residues. The V end was cut by 5 bases, the J end by 0 bases, with 18 bases between. The DNA of the CDR3 is TGTGCCAGCAGTACCACGCAGACAGGGACTAGCACAGATACGCAGTATTTT. Translating it yields CASSTTQTGTSTDTQYF.

The V and J genes are TRBV25-1 and TRBJ2-2; TRBD1 matches at 11 bases. V shed 5 bases and J 7 bases; nucleotides not matched to a gene: 12. The CDR3 spans 17 residues. Germline CDR1 is MGHDK and CDR2 is SYGVNS. CDR3 nucleotide sequence: TGTGCCAGCAGTTCGGACAGGGGGCGCGTCGGAGTCGGGGAGCTGTTTTTT. This sequence encodes CASSSDRGRVGVGELFF.

This clonotype came up many times. V and J are TRBV20-1 and TRBJ2-2; 14 nucleotides match TRBD2. CDR3 length equals 15 residues. Looked up from germline, CDR1 is DFQATT and CDR2 is SNEGSKA (reference sequence). The V and J ends lost 5 bases and 7 bases, in that order; junction bases with no gene match: 6. The CDR3 here is CSALGLAGVNGELFF. The CDR3 DNA reads TGCAGTGCTCTGGGACTAGCGGGAGTGAACGGGGAGCTGTTTTTT.

This clonotype was seen at least ten times. This chain joins TRBV5-5 and TRBJ2-1; D not resolved. CDR1 is SGHKS, CDR2 YYEKEE, per germline (reference sequence). V lost 3 bases to trimming and J lost 0 bases, with 16 bases between them. The CDR3 is 17 residues long. The CDR3 protein is CASSWNQRSSSYNEQFF. The CDR3 nucleotides are TGTGCCAGCAGCTGGAACCAGAGGAGCAGCTCCTACAATGAGCAGTTCTTC.

This clonotype was seen once. This chain joins TRBV7-9 and TRBJ1-1; possible D gene TRBD1, 5 bases. Germline loops: CDR1 SEHNR, CDR2 FQNEAQ (reference sequence). CDR3 length: 14 residues. The germline V and J ends were trimmed by 2 bases and 4 bases, with 11 bases remaining between them. The CDR3 reads CASSLNEGSTEAFF. Written as DNA, the CDR3 is TGTGCCAGCAGCTTAAATGAGGGGAGCACTGAAGCTTTCTTT.

The sample holds a few counts of this clonotype. The chain has TRBV7-8 and TRBJ1-5, with D possibly being TRBD1 (5 bases). The CDR3 extends over 15 amino acids. With 5 bases removed from V and 2 bases from J, the gap between germline ends came to 13 bases. From germline, CDR1 is SGHVS and CDR2 FQNEAQ. CDR3 sequence (DNA): TGTGCCAGCAGCCCGCAGGGCAGGGGCAATCAGCCCCAGCATTTT. This sequence encodes CASSPQGRGNQPQHF.

The V and J genes are TRBV5-6 and TRBJ2-3; tentatively, D is TRBD1 (5 bases). The CDR3 runs to 16 residues. Germline assignment: CDR1 SGHDT and CDR2 YYEEEE. V was shortened by 1 base and J by 1 base, with 13 bases between the two germline ends. The CDR3 nucleotides read TGTGCCAGCAGCTTGCTCGACGGACAACGCACAGATACGCAGTATTTT. It encodes CASSLLDGQRTDTQYF.

The chain couples TRBV6-1 to TRBJ2-1; D is possibly TRBD1 (7 bases). The CDR3 has 15 residues. In germline, CDR1 is MNHNS, CDR2 SASEGT. The V gene lost 6 bases and the J gene lost 12 bases, with 24 bases spanning the gap. CDR3: CASSSMAGGSLAQFF. The DNA for the CDR3 is TGTGCCAGCAGCTCGATGGCAGGGGGGTCACTTGCGCAGTTCTTC.

This clonotype showed up just a few times. The chain combines TRBV5-1 with TRBJ2-3; D gene ambiguous. The CDR3 extends over 13 amino acids. The germline CDR1 and CDR2 sequences are SGHRS and YFSETQ. V lost 6 bases, J lost 0 bases, and 8 bases lay in between. The DNA for the CDR3 is TGCGCCAGCACTTTCGCTAGCACAGATACGCAGTATTTT. Its translation is CASTFASTDTQYF. Based on the CDR3 plus reference TRBV5-1 and TRBJ2-3, the full variable domain is KAGVTQTPRYLIKTRGQQVTLSCSPISGHRSVSWYQQTPGQGLQFLFEYFSETQRNKGNFPGRFSGRQFSNSRSEMNVSTLELGDSALYLCASTFASTDTQYFGPGTRLTVL.